The T cell receptor beta chain described here comes from a study of early T cells in non-severe SARS-CoV-2 infection. About the research overall: Sequenced bulk RNA came from whole blood that was unsorted, and chains were unpaired. The study's findings and limits: Reliance on VDJdb matching favored anti-spike CD8 responses; private and CD4 specificities were missed.

In germline, CDR1 is LGHDT, CDR2 YNNKEL (reference sequence). The CDR3 covers 13 residues. V lost 2 bases, J lost 3 bases, and 1 base stayed unmatched. In the case of this clonotype: What it binds is not known.

Separate cDNA molecules each had unique molecular identifiers attached to them. TCRdb used MiXCR to reprocess the 5' RACE reads, holding one entry per CDR3 protein. The sample has tens of thousands of distinct CDR3 sequences; approximately 13% are singletons. Sequenced here: whole blood, sampled at baseline. The receptor's source is an adult who was a healthcare worker with PCR-confirmed SARS-CoV-2 infection or an uninfected control (not recorded which). The J gene is TRBJ2-7, the V gene TRBV3-1, with 7 nucleotides matching TRBD1. CDR3 amino acids: CASSQPGGYEQYF. The CDR3 bases are TGTGCCAGCAGCCAACCAGGGGGCTACGAGCAGTACTTC.